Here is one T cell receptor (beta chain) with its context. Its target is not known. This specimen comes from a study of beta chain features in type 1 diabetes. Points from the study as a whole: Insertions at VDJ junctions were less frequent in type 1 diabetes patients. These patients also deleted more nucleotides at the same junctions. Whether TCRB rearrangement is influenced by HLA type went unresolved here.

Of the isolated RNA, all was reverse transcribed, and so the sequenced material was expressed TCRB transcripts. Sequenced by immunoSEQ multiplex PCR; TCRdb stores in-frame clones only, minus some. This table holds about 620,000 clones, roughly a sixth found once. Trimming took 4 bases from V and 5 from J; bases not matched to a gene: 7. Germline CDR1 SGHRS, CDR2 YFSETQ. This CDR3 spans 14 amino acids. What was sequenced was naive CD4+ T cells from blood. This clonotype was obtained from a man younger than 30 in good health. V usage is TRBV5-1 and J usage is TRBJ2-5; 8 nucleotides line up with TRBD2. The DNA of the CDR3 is TGCGCCAGCAGCCAAGGACTAGCTTGGGAGACCCAGTACTTC. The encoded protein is CASSQGLAWETQYF. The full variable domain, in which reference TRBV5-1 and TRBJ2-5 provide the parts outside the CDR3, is KAGVTQTPRYLIKTRGQQVTLSCSPISGHRSVSWYQQTPGQGLQFLFEYFSETQRNKGNFPGRFSGRQFSNSRSEMNVSTLELGDSALYLCASSQGLAWETQYFGPGTRLLVL.